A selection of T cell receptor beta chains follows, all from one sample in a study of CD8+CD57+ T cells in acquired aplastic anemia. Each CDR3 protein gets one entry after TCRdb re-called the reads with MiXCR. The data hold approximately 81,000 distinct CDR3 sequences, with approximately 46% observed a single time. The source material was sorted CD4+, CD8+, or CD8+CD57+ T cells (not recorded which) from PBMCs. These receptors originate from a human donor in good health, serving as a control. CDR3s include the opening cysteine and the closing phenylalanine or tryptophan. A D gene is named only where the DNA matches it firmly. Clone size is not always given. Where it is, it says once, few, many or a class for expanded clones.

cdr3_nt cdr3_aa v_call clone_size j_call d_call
TGTGCCACCAGTGATGGTGGGTGCGAGCAGTACTTC CATSDGGCEQYF TRBV24-1 . TRBJ2-7 .
TGTGCCAGCAGCTTGGCGCCGGACGGTTCACCCCTCCACTTT CASSLAPDGSPLHF TRBV5-4 once TRBJ1-6 .
TGCGCCAGCAGCCGCCGGACAGATCACACAGATACGCAGTATTTT CASSRRTDHTDTQYF TRBV4-1 . TRBJ2-3 .
TGCAGTGCTAGAGATCGGGACATCTACGAGCAGTACTTC CSARDRDIYEQYF TRBV20-1 many TRBJ2-7 .
TGTGCCAGCAGCTTACGGGGAGGAGAGACCCAGTACTTC CASSLRGGETQYF TRBV7-9 few TRBJ2-5 .
TGCAGCGTTGAAGGGACAGACTATGGCTACACCTTC CSVEGTDYGYTF TRBV29-1 . TRBJ1-2 .
TGTGCCAGTAGTACCCCTGGGGACAGCGTATTCTATGGCTACACCTTC CASSTPGDSVFYGYTF TRBV19 . TRBJ1-2 TRBD1
TGCAGTGCTAGACCAAGCGGGGCCGCCCCCTACGAGCAGTACTTC CSARPSGAAPYEQYF TRBV20-1 many TRBJ2-7 TRBD2
TGTGCCAGCAGTGCCCTAGCGGGAGCGGGTGATACGCAGTATGGCTACACCTTC CASSALAGAGDTQYGYTF TRBV25-1 once TRBJ1-2 .
TGCGCCAGCAGTGATCAGGACAATCAGCCCCAGCATTTT CASSDQDNQPQHF TRBV10-2 . TRBJ1-5 .
TGCAGTGCTAAACCCCGGGGAGGGGTGGAGGTCGGAGAGCAGTTCTTC CSAKPRGGVEVGEQFF TRBV20-1 . TRBJ2-1 TRBD2
TGTGCCAGCAGTGTAGCGGGGGCCAGGGGCCAAGAGACCCAGTACTTC CASSVAGARGQETQYF TRBV25-1 . TRBJ2-5 TRBD2
TGTGCCAGCAGTGAATCTGTTGGAGGGCTAGCGGGAGGAGTTCGGTTCTTC CASSESVGGLAGGVRFF TRBV25-1 . TRBJ2-1 TRBD2
TGCGCCAGCAGCTTGCTAGGTAGGCCAGGGGGTATGACTGAAGCTTTCTTT CASSLLGRPGGMTEAFF TRBV5-1 . TRBJ1-1 TRBD1
TGCGCCAGCAGCTTGGACTTGTCGGGTATGAGCACTGAAGCTTTCTTT CASSLDLSGMSTEAFF TRBV5-1 many TRBJ1-1 .
TGTGCCAGCAGCGGGACGACAGGGTCCTATGGCTACACCTTC CASSGTTGSYGYTF TRBV9 few TRBJ1-2 TRBD1
TGTGCCAGCAGTTATGGGCTAGGGGGCACCCAGTACTTC CASSYGLGGTQYF TRBV12-3/TRBV12-4 many TRBJ2-5 TRBD1
TGTGCCAGCAGTCTGGGGACGGGCGGGGCTGGAGGCTACACCTTC CASSLGTGGAGGYTF TRBV3-1 . TRBJ1-2 .